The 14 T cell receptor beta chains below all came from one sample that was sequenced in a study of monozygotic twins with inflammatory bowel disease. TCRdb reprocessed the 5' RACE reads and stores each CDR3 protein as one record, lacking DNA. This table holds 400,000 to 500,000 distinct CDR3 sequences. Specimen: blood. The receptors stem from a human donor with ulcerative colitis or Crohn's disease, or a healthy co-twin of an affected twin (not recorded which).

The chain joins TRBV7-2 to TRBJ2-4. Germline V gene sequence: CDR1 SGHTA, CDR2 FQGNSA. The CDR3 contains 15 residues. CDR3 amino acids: CASSLERLAKNIQYF.

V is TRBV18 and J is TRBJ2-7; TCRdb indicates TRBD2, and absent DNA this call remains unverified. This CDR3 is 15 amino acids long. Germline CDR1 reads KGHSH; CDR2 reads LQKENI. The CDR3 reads CASSSSGSINYEQYF.

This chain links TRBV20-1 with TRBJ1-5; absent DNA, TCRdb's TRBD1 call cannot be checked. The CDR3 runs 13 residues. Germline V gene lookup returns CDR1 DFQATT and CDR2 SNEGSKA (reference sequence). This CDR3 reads CSAKGGLNQPQHF.

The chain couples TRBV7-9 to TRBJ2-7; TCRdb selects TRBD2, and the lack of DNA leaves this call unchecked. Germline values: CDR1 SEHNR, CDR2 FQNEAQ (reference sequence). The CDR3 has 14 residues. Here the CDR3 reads CASSVAAGSYEQYF. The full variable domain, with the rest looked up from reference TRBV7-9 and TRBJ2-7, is DTGVSQNPRHKITKRGQNVTFRCDPISEHNRLYWYRQTLGQGPEFLTYFQNEAQLEKSRLLSDRFSAERPKGSFSTLEIQRTEQGDSAMYLCASSVAAGSYEQYFGPGTRLTVT.

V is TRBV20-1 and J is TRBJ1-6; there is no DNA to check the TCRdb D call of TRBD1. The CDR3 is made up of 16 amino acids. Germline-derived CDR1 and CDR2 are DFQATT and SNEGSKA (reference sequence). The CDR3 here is CSALDLGGEGGSPLHF.

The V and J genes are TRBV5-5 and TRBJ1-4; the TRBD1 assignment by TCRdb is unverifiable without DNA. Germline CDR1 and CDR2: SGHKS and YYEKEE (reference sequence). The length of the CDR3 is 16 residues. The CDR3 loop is CASSPLFDRDNEKLFF.

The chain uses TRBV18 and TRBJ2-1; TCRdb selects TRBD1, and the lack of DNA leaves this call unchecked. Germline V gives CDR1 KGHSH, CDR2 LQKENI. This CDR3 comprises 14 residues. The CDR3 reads CASSPPMGGPEQFF.

Here the CDR3 reads CAWSVNVGGRGGEKLFF. The genes are TRBV30 and TRBJ1-4. This CDR3 contains 17 residues. Germline V gene sequence: CDR1 GTSNPN, CDR2 SVGIG (reference sequence).

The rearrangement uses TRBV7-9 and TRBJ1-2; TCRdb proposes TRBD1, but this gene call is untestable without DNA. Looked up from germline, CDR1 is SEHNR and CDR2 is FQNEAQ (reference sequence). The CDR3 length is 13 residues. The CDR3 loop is CASSFVQGSGYTF.

This chain's CDR3 is CASSYSTGRISGNTIYF. The rearrangement links TRBV6-5 to TRBJ1-3; TCRdb proposes TRBD1, but this gene call is untestable without DNA. Germline lookup yields CDR1 MNHEY and CDR2 SVGAGI. The CDR3 is made up of 17 amino acids.

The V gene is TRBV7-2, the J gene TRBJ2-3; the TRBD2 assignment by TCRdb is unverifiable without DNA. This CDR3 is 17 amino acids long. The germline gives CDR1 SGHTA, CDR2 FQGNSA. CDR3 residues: CASRPPKSGGGTDTQYF.

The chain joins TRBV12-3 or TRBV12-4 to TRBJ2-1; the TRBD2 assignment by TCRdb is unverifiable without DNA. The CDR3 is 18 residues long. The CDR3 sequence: CASSPMTGRVSAYNEQFF.

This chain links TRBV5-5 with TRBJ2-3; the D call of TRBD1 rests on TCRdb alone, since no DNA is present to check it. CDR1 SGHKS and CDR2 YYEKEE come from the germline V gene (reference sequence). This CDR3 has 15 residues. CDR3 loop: CASSLWQGNTDTQYF.

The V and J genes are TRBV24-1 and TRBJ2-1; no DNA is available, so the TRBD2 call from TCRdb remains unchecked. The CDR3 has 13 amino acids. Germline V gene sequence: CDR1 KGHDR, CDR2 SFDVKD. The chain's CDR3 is CATSDLTSGRQFF.